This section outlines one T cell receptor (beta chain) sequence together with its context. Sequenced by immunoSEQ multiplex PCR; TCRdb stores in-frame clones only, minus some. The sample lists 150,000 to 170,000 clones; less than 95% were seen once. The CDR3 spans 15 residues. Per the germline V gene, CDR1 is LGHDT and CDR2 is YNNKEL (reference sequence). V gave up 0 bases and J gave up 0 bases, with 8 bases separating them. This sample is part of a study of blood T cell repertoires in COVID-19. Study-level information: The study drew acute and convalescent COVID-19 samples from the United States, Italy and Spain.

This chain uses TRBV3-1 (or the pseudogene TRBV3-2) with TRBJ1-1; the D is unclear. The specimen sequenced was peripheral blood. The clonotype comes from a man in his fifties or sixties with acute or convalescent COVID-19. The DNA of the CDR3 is TGTGCCAGCAGCCAAGATAGTCCGTTGAACACTGAAGCTTTCTTT. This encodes CASSQDSPLNTEAFF.